This is a list of T cell receptor beta chains from one sample in a study of shared clonotypes between healthy human individuals. TCRdb's copy holds only in-frame clones and misses some; the assay was immunoSEQ multiplex PCR. This sample carries about 2 million clones, less than 95% of them seen once, and the ten largest clones take roughly 1%. Input material: naive CD8+ T cells sorted from blood. All receptors derive from a young man in good health. The CDR3 runs from the conserved cysteine through the conserved F or W. D genes are given only for firm matches. Expanded clones get a size class; other rows say once, few or many, or leave the size out.

TRBJ1-6 NA TRBV2 NA CASSEGNSPLHF TGTGCCAGCAGTGAGGGGAATTCACCCCTCCACTTT
TRBJ2-1 TRBD1 TRBV6-5 NA CASKQGANEQFF TGTGCCAGTAAACAGGGGGCGAATGAGCAGTTCTTC
TRBJ2-2 NA TRBV4-3 NA CASSQEGTPGTGELFF TGCGCCAGCAGCCAAGAGGGTACACCCGGAACCGGGGAGCTGTTTTTT
TRBJ2-3 NA TRBV28 NA CASSYRDGTDTQYF TGTGCCAGCAGCTACCGGGACGGCACAGATACGCAGTATTTT
TRBJ1-1 NA TRBV13 NA CASTQRNRNTEAFF TGTGCCAGCACCCAACGTAATAGGAACACTGAAGCTTTCTTT
TRBJ2-1 TRBD2 TRBV4-3 NA CASSQGREREGTYNEQFF TGCGCCAGCAGCCAAGGGAGGGAGCGGGAGGGTACCTACAATGAGCAGTTCTTC
TRBJ2-7 TRBD2 TRBV13 NA CASSSGLAATYEQYF TGTGCCAGCAGCTCCGGACTAGCGGCGACCTACGAGCAGTACTTC
TRBJ2-7 NA TRBV29-1 NA CSASDGFYEQYF TGCAGCGCGTCGGACGGGTTCTACGAGCAGTACTTC
TRBJ2-7 TRBD2 TRBV4-1 once CASSPAPGGTYEQYF TGCGCCAGCAGCCCAGCTCCGGGGGGAACCTACGAGCAGTACTTC
TRBJ2-7 NA TRBV7-9 NA CASSLRDLNTRGEQYF TGTGCCAGCAGCCTCCGGGACCTAAACACTAGGGGCGAGCAGTACTTC
TRBJ2-3 NA TRBV5-4 once CASSLRGSTDTQYF TGTGCCAGCAGCTTGCGGGGGAGCACAGATACGCAGTATTTT
TRBJ2-2 TRBD2 TRBV27 NA CASRGAGGPITGELFF TGTGCCAGCAGAGGGGCGGGAGGGCCGATCACCGGGGAGCTGTTTTTT
TRBJ2-7 NA TRBV19 NA CASSAAPAYEQYF TGTGCCAGTAGTGCGGCTCCAGCCTACGAGCAGTACTTC
TRBJ2-1 NA TRBV9 NA CASSVGGGVAPYNEQFF TGTGCCAGCAGCGTTGGAGGAGGGGTCGCTCCGTACAATGAGCAGTTCTTC
TRBJ2-7 NA TRBV28 NA CATQGGAREQYF TGTGCCACCCAGGGGGGGGCGAGGGAGCAGTACTTC
TRBJ1-1 NA TRBV5-1 few CASSLSGAPTEAFF TGCGCCAGCAGCTTGTCGGGGGCACCCACTGAAGCTTTCTTT
TRBJ2-7 NA TRBV13 NA CASSSSQGPGYEQYF TGTGCCAGCAGCTCTTCCCAGGGGCCGGGTTACGAGCAGTACTTC
TRBJ2-7 NA TRBV25-1 NA CASSDGNSYEQYF TGTGCCAGCAGTGACGGGAACTCCTACGAGCAGTACTTC
TRBJ2-2 NA TRBV6-5 once CASSYLGATGELFF TGTGCCAGCAGTTACTTGGGAGCTACCGGGGAGCTGTTTTTT
TRBJ1-5 NA TRBV7-2 NA CASRSGHLGDQPQHF TGTGCCAGCAGGTCAGGACACCTTGGGGATCAGCCCCAGCATTTT
TRBJ2-6 NA TRBV19 NA CASSISLGANVLTF TGTGCCAGTAGTATCTCTCTTGGGGCCAACGTCCTGACTTTC
TRBJ1-2 NA TRBV5-6 NA CASSLIQGSHGYTF TGTGCCAGCAGCTTGATACAGGGATCCCATGGCTACACCTTC
TRBJ2-3 NA TRBV5-6 NA CASSPLSPDGRADTQYF TGTGCCAGCAGCCCTCTGAGCCCGGACGGCCGGGCGGATACGCAGTATTTT
TRBJ1-6 NA TRBV4-1 NA CASSQELGDGNSPLHF TGCGCCAGCAGCCAAGAACTAGGCGACGGTAACTCACCCCTCCACTTT
TRBJ1-1 NA TRBV16 NA CASSQFGGSTEAFF TGTGCCAGCAGCCAATTCGGGGGGAGCACTGAAGCTTTCTTT
TRBJ2-3 NA TRBV12-5 NA CASGLSRGFSTDTQYF TGTGCTAGTGGTTTGTCCAGAGGGTTTAGCACAGATACGCAGTATTTT
TRBJ1-1 NA TRBV19 NA CASSIDSSNTEAFF TGTGCCAGTAGTATCGACAGTTCGAACACTGAAGCTTTCTTT
TRBJ2-7 TRBD2 TRBV28 NA CASSRGGENNEQYF TGTGCCAGCAGTCGCGGGGGGGAGAACAACGAGCAGTACTTC
TRBJ1-2 NA TRBV28 NA CASSGDTYGYTF TGTGCCAGCAGTGGGGATACCTATGGCTACACCTTC
TRBJ2-1 NA TRBV7-9 NA CASSPPGHFYNEQFF TGTGCCAGCAGCCCCCCGGGACACTTCTACAATGAGCAGTTCTTC
TRBJ1-4 TRBD1 TRBV6-5 NA CASSPGGENEKLFF TGTGCCAGCAGTCCAGGGGGCGAAAATGAAAAACTGTTTTTT
TRBJ1-3 NA TRBV9 NA CASSGRLDPGNTIYF TGTGCCAGCAGCGGTCGATTGGACCCTGGAAACACCATATATTTT
TRBJ2-7 TRBD1 TRBV5-6 NA CASSLVQGKAYEQYF TGTGCCAGCAGCTTGGTACAGGGGAAAGCCTACGAGCAGTACTTC
TRBJ2-2 NA TRBV13 NA CASSLESGGSTGELFF TGTGCCAGCAGCTTAGAGTCAGGGGGGAGCACCGGGGAGCTGTTTTTT
TRBJ2-2 TRBD1 TRBV2 NA CASSETGQGSGELFF TGTGCCAGCAGTGAGACAGGACAGGGATCCGGGGAGCTGTTTTTT
TRBJ2-7 TRBD2 TRBV16 once CASSQIQRGAYEQYF TGTGCCAGCAGCCAGATCCAGCGGGGGGCTTACGAGCAGTACTTC
TRBJ2-1 NA TRBV7-9 NA CASSPINEQFF TGTGCCAGCAGCCCGATCAATGAGCAGTTCTTC
TRBJ1-5 NA TRBV6-1 NA CASSGAAVDQPQHF TGTGCCAGCAGTGGAGCGGCAGTGGATCAGCCCCAGCATTTT
TRBJ2-7 NA TRBV5-6 once CASSLRNSYEQYF TGTGCCAGCAGCTTGCGAAATTCCTACGAGCAGTACTTC
TRBJ1-1 NA TRBV4-3 NA CASSPTSGAMNTEAFF TGCGCCAGCAGCCCAACATCCGGGGCCATGAACACTGAAGCTTTCTTT
TRBJ2-7 TRBD2 TRBV5-5 NA CASSLRASGSEQYF TGTGCCAGCAGCTTGCGGGCTAGCGGGAGCGAGCAGTACTTC
TRBJ2-1 TRBD2 TRBV30 once CAWSVLAGGTYNEQFF TGTGCCTGGAGTGTACTGGCGGGAGGGACCTACAATGAGCAGTTCTTC
TRBJ2-7 NA TRBV10-3 once CAISEKKGNHEQYF TGTGCCATCAGTGAGAAGAAGGGAAACCACGAGCAGTACTTC
TRBJ1-3 NA TRBV7-3 NA CASSVQGSGNTIYF TGTGCCAGCAGCGTTCAGGGGTCTGGAAACACCATATATTTT
TRBJ1-3 NA TRBV14 NA CASGQHGYSGNTIYF TGTGCCAGCGGGCAACATGGATACTCTGGAAACACCATATATTTT
TRBJ1-2 NA TRBV30 NA CAWSVEGLGGYTF TGTGCCTGGAGTGTAGAGGGGCTCGGTGGCTACACCTTC
TRBJ1-5 NA TRBV28 NA CASSLRGVNQPQHF TGTGCCAGCAGTTTGCGGGGGGTCAATCAGCCCCAGCATTTT
TRBJ2-2 TRBD2 TRBV9 NA CASSFSGRVNTGELFF TGTGCCAGCAGTTTTAGCGGGAGGGTAAACACCGGGGAGCTGTTTTTT
TRBJ2-2 NA TRBV27 NA CASSFLDNTGELFF TGTGCCAGCAGTTTCTTAGACAACACCGGGGAGCTGTTTTTT
TRBJ2-5 NA TRBV11-3 NA CASSQDQAETQYF TGTGCCAGCAGCCAAGACCAAGCAGAGACCCAGTACTTC
TRBJ1-2 NA TRBV6-5 once CASSYGRGDGYTF TGTGCCAGCAGTTACGGCAGGGGCGATGGCTACACCTTC
TRBJ1-1 NA TRBV9 NA CASSAQGIGEAFF TGTGCCAGCAGCGCTCAGGGAATAGGTGAAGCTTTCTTT
TRBJ2-7 TRBD2 TRBV7-9 NA CASSLTPTSGNHEQYF TGTGCCAGCAGCCTCACCCCGACTAGCGGGAACCACGAGCAGTACTTC
TRBJ1-6 NA TRBV18 NA CASSPDSPSYNSPLHF TGTGCCAGCTCCCCGGACAGTCCCTCCTATAATTCACCCCTCCACTTT
TRBJ2-7 TRBD1 TRBV11-2 few CASSLVTGVYEQYF TGTGCCAGCAGCTTAGTAACAGGGGTATACGAGCAGTACTTC
TRBJ2-1 NA TRBV29-1 NA CSVEDPSGSISYNEQFF TGCAGCGTTGAAGATCCGTCCGGATCGATCTCCTACAATGAGCAGTTCTTC
TRBJ2-7 NA TRBV2 NA CASSEGGGGGYEQYF TGTGCCAGCAGTGAAGGCGGAGGGGGAGGCTACGAGCAGTACTTC
TRBJ2-7 NA TRBV4-1 NA CASSQLRGPRYEQYF TGCGCCAGCAGCCAGTTACGAGGACCCCGCTACGAGCAGTACTTC
TRBJ1-1 NA TRBV5-4 once CASSLNGGNAFF TGTGCCAGCAGTCTTAACGGGGGAAATGCTTTCTTT